This T cell receptor (beta chain) was retrieved from a study of blood T cell repertoires in COVID-19. Germline-derived CDR1 and CDR2 are MNHEY and SVGAGI. V was shortened by 7 bases and J by 1 base, with 10 bases between the two germline ends. The CDR3 consists of 13 residues. The data were produced by immunoSEQ multiplex PCR, yet TCRdb's version contains in-frame clones alone and is incomplete. The table has about 280,000 clones, 88% seen once; the top ten hold over 8%. The sample taken for sequencing was peripheral blood. The chain joins TRBV6-5 to TRBJ1-1; D is perhaps TRBD1 (5 bases). The source is a man between 18 and 35 years old with active or convalescent COVID-19. The CDR3 sequence: CASTGRGNTEAFF. The CDR3, as DNA: TGTGCCAGCACAGGGAGGGGGAACACTGAAGCTTTCTTT.